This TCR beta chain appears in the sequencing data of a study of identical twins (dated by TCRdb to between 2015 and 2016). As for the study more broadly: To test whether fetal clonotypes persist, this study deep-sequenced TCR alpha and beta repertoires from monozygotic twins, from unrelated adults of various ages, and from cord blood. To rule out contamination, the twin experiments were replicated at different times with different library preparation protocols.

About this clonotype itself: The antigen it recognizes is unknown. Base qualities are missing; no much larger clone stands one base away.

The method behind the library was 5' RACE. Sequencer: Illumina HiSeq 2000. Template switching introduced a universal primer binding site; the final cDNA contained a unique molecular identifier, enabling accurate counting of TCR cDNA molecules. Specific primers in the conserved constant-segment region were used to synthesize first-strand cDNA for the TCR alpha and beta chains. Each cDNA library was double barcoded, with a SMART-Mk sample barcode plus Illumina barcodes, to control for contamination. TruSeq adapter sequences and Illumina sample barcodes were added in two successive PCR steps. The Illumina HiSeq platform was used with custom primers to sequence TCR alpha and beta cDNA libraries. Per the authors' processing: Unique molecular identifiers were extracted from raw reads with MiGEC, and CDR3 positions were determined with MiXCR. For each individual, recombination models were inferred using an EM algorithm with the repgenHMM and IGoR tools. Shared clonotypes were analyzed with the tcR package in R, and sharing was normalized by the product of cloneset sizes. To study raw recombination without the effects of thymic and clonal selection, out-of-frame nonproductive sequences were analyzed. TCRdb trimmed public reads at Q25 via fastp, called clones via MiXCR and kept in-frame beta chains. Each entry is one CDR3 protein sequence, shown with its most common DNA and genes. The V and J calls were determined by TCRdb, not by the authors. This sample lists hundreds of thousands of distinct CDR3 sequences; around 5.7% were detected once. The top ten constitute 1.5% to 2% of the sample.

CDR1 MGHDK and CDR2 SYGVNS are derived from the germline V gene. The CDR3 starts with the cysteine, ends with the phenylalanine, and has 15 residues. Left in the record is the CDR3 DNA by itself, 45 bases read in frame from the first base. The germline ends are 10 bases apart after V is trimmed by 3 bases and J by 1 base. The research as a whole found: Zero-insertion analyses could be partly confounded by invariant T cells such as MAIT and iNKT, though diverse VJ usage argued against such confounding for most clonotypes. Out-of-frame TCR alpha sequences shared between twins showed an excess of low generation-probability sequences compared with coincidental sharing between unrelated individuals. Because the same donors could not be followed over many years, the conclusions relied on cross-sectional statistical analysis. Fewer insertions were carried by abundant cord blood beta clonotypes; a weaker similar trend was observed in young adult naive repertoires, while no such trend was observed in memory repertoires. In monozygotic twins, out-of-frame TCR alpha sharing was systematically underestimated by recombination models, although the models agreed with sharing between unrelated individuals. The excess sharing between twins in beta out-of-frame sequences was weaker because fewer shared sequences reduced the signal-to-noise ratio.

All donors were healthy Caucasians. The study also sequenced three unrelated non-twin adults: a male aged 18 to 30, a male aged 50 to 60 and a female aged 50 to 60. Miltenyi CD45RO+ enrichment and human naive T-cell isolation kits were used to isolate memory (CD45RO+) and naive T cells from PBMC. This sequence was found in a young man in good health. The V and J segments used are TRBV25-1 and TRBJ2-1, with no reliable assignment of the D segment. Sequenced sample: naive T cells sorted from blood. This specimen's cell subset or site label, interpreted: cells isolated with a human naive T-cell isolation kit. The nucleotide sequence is TGTGCCAGCAGTGAGGGATTCAGTTCCTACAATGAGCAGTTCTTC. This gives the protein CASSEGFSSYNEQFF.